The entry that follows covers one T cell receptor beta chain sequence. Antigen specificity is unknown. Between the trimmed V and J ends, which lost 4 bases and 2 bases, there was a span of 16 bases. CDR1 and CDR2 from the germline V gene are SGHRS and YFSETQ. CDR3 length: 15 amino acids. TCRdb's copy holds only in-frame clones and misses some; the assay was immunoSEQ multiplex PCR. This sample yields approximately 1.1 million clones, of which 75% to 85% are seen a single time; 0.5% to 0.6% belongs to the top ten. This sample was included in a study of shared clonotypes between healthy human individuals. Study at large: Each donor contributed plates that comprised three CD4 naive, three CD4 memory, two CD8 naive and one CD8 memory. Study results and caveats: The sharing of 5% to 6.5% of naive CD4 clonotypes was seen across a few donors. Compared with memory subsets, naive subsets generally had larger estimated richness.

Sequencing input: memory CD4+ T cells from PBMCs. Subset noted: CD45RA-negative fraction. The sequence came from a man aged 18-30 years in good health. Some clones in this sample may be carry-over from other donors' samples. This chain uses TRBV5-1 with TRBJ2-7; a weak D match, TRBD2 (6 bases). CDR3 in DNA: TGCGCCAGCAGCACCGGGGCCGGAGGGGCCTACGAGCAGTACTTC. Its translation: CASSTGAGGAYEQYF.